Listed below are T cell receptor beta chains from one sample, sequenced in a study of cytomegalovirus exposure and HLA in healthy donors. Repertoires were generated with immunoSEQ multiplex PCR, while TCRdb's copy carries only in-frame clones and drops some. The repertoire holds fewer than 200,000 clones, with around 68% as singletons. Sequencing was done on a sample of PBMCs. Source of these receptors: a girl aged 10-17 years in good health and CMV-seronegative. Each CDR3 is given with its conserved first and last residue. D genes are given only for firm matches. The size field is filled for only some rows; it gives once, few, many or a size class.

CDR3 protein	CDR3 DNA	clone size	V gene	D gene	J gene
CASSLGPPKDTQYF	TGTGCCAGCAGCCTGGGGCCCCCCAAGGATACGCAGTATTTT	-	TRBV9	-	TRBJ2-3
CASGTANSGNTIYF	TGTGCCAGCGGGACTGCAAACTCTGGAAACACCATATATTTT	-	TRBV6-1	-	TRBJ1-3
CASSSSGEYNEQFF	TGTGCCAGCAGTTCTAGCGGGGAGTACAATGAGCAGTTCTTC	-	TRBV6-4	TRBD2	TRBJ2-1
CASIGTGDHTQYF	TGTGCCAGCATTGGGACAGGGGATCATACGCAGTATTTT	few	TRBV7-9	TRBD1	TRBJ2-3
CASSAGQNGYTF	TGTGCCAGCAGCGCCGGACAGAATGGCTACACCTTC	-	TRBV7-8	-	TRBJ1-2
CASRIDSNQPQHF	TGTGCCAGCAGAATAGATAGCAATCAGCCCCAGCATTTT	-	TRBV2	-	TRBJ1-5
CASRLPTGTDNTGELFF	TGCGCCAGCCGCCTCCCGACCGGGACAGACAACACCGGGGAGCTGTTTTTT	-	TRBV5-1	TRBD1	TRBJ2-2
CASSEGGQNSPLHF	TGCGCCAGCAGTGAGGGGGGCCAAAATTCACCCCTCCACTTT	-	TRBV10-2	-	TRBJ1-6
CARSYLPQGAPNSPLHF	TGTGCCAGAAGCTATCTCCCTCAGGGGGCCCCCAATTCACCCCTCCACTTT	-	TRBV5-3	TRBD1	TRBJ1-6
CASSVEQAGGTQYF	TGTGCCAGCAGCGTAGAGCAAGCGGGGGGTACGCAGTATTTT	-	TRBV9	TRBD2	TRBJ2-3
CASSPPDRDLYEQYF	TGTGCCAGCAGCCCCCCGGACAGGGACCTCTACGAGCAGTACTTC	-	TRBV7-9	TRBD1	TRBJ2-7
CSAIKGDGYTF	TGCAGTGCTATTAAAGGGGATGGCTACACCTTC	-	TRBV20-1	-	TRBJ1-2
CASILGLAGENEQFF	TGTGCCAGCATTCTAGGACTAGCGGGCGAGAATGAGCAGTTCTTC	-	TRBV2	TRBD2	TRBJ2-1
CASSFGVQYEQYF	TGTGCCAGCAGCTTCGGGGTGCAGTACGAGCAGTACTTC	-	TRBV5-4	-	TRBJ2-7
CASSYSIAQGTYEQYF	TGTGCCAGCAGTTACTCGATTGCGCAGGGAACCTACGAGCAGTACTTC	-	TRBV6-5	-	TRBJ2-7
CASRKLPQDQPQHF	TGTGCCAGCAGAAAACTTCCTCAGGATCAGCCCCAGCATTTT	-	TRBV27	-	TRBJ1-5
CASSRDRGFF	TGTGCCAGCAGCCGGGACAGGGGCTTTTTT	-	TRBV9	TRBD1	TRBJ1-4
CASSGTGQLGTGELFF	TGTGCCAGCAGCGGCACGGGACAGCTGGGGACCGGGGAGCTGTTTTTT	-	TRBV9	TRBD1	TRBJ2-2
CASRSTGTGDVNTEAFF	TGTGCCAGCAGATCTACCGGGACAGGGGATGTGAACACTGAAGCTTTCTTT	-	TRBV25-1	TRBD1	TRBJ1-1
CASSYSGQLNGYTF	TGTGCCAGCAGTTACTCGGGGCAGCTTAATGGCTACACCTTC	-	TRBV6-5	-	TRBJ1-2
CATSRDIGANTGELFF	TGTGCCACCAGCAGAGATATAGGGGCGAACACCGGGGAGCTGTTTTTT	-	TRBV15	-	TRBJ2-2
CASSTPGLAGDVAGELFF	TGTGCCAGCAGCACACCCGGACTAGCGGGGGATGTCGCCGGGGAGCTGTTTTTT	-	TRBV14	TRBD2	TRBJ2-2
CASSLSGVQPQHF	TGTGCCAGCAGCTTATCAGGGGTTCAGCCCCAGCATTTT	-	TRBV7-8	-	TRBJ1-5
CASSIKAGAHQPQHF	TGTGCCAGTAGTATAAAAGCAGGGGCGCATCAGCCCCAGCATTTT	-	TRBV19	-	TRBJ1-5
CAWSTHRSGVAKNIQYF	TGTGCCTGGAGTACGCACCGGAGCGGAGTAGCCAAAAACATTCAGTACTTC	-	TRBV30	-	TRBJ2-4
CASSATLGINYGYTF	TGTGCCAGCAGTGCCACTCTCGGGATTAACTATGGCTACACCTTC	-	TRBV2	-	TRBJ1-2
CASSSRKEWNYGYTF	TGTGCCAGCAGCTCCCGGAAGGAGTGGAACTATGGCTACACCTTC	few	TRBV7-9	-	TRBJ1-2
CASSLTASPLYEQYF	TGTGCCAGCAGCTTAACCGCTAGTCCTCTCTACGAGCAGTACTTC	-	TRBV7-3	-	TRBJ2-7
CASSFQLAGYNEQFF	TGTGCCAGCAGTTTTCAACTAGCGGGGTACAATGAGCAGTTCTTC	-	TRBV28	TRBD2	TRBJ2-1
CASSLSQGTEAFF	TGTGCCAGCAGCCTATCACAGGGCACTGAAGCTTTCTTT	-	TRBV11-3	-	TRBJ1-1
CASSSGLADGDEQFF	TGCGCCAGCAGTTCGGGACTAGCGGATGGGGATGAGCAGTTCTTC	-	TRBV5-1	TRBD2	TRBJ2-1
CASSPVDTFPQETQYF	TGTGCTAGCAGCCCGGTGGACACGTTTCCACAAGAGACCCAGTACTTC	-	TRBV7-7	-	TRBJ2-5
CASSERGTTAGNQPQHF	TGTGCCAGCAGTGAAAGGGGGACGACGGCGGGCAATCAGCCCCAGCATTTT	few	TRBV6-1	-	TRBJ1-5
CASSLEATSGINEQFF	TGCGCCAGCAGCTTGGAGGCGACTAGCGGAATCAATGAGCAGTTCTTC	-	TRBV5-1	TRBD2	TRBJ2-1
CASSFGTTGEQYF	TGCGCCAGCAGCTTCGGGACAACCGGGGAGCAGTACTTC	few	TRBV5-1	-	TRBJ2-7
CASSASGTGWNEQFF	TGCGCCAGCAGCGCCTCCGGGACAGGGTGGAATGAGCAGTTCTTC	-	TRBV5-1	TRBD1	TRBJ2-1
CASRSGRGPNEKLFF	TGTGCCAGTAGGTCAGGCAGGGGCCCTAATGAAAAACTGTTTTTT	-	TRBV19	-	TRBJ1-4
CASKKVGTAYMNTEAFF	TGTGCCAGTAAAAAGGTCGGGACAGCCTACATGAACACTGAAGCTTTCTTT	-	TRBV19	TRBD1	TRBJ1-1
CASSSSRISYNSPLHF	TGTGCCAGTAGTAGCTCGAGGATCTCCTATAATTCACCCCTCCACTTT	-	TRBV19	-	TRBJ1-6
CASSPDSRGELFF	TGTGCCAGCAGTCCTGATTCACGGGGGGAGCTGTTTTTT	-	TRBV7-9	-	TRBJ2-2
CSVDRDGYTF	TGCAGCGTTGACAGGGATGGCTACACCTTC	few	TRBV29-1	-	TRBJ1-2
CASRQVINQPQHF	TGTGCCAGTAGACAGGTTATCAATCAGCCCCAGCATTTT	-	TRBV19	-	TRBJ1-5
CASSRTVNEKLFF	TGTGCCAGCAGCCGGACAGTTAATGAAAAACTGTTTTTT	-	TRBV5-8	-	TRBJ1-4
CASSSDSMNTEAFF	TGCGCCAGCAGTTCCGACAGCATGAACACTGAAGCTTTCTTT	-	TRBV5-1	-	TRBJ1-1